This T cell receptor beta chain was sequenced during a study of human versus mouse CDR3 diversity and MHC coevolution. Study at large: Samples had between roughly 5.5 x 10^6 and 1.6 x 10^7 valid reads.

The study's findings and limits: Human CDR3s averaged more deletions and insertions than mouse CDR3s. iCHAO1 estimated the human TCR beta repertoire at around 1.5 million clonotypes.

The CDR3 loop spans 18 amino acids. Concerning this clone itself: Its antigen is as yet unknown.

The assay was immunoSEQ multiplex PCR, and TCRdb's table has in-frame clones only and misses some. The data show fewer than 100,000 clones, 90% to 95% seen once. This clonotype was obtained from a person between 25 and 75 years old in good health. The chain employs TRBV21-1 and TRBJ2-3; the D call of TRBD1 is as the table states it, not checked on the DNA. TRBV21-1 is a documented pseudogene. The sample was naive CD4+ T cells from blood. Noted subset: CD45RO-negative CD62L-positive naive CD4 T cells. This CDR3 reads CASSKAKTGTGSTDTQYF. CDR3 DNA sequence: TGTGCCAGCAGCAAAGCAAAAACCGGGACAGGGAGCACAGATACGCAGTATTTT.